Sequencing of this T cell receptor beta chain was carried out in a study of blood T cell repertoires in COVID-19 (dated by TCRdb to the early 2020s). For context, the study as a whole: Samples covering the acute and convalescent phases of COVID-19 were provided by collaborators in the United States, Italy and Spain. The material from the prospective study consisted of cDNA or gDNA derived from T cells, B-cell-depleted T cells, or PBMCs. The dataset comprised deeply sampled blood TCRbeta repertoires from subjects exposed to, actively infected with, or recovered from COVID-19. The repertoires were made available in a free public database intended to serve as a resource for research on the immune response to SARS-CoV-2. Samples were obtained from the ongoing ImmuneRACE study (first 160 participants) and from over 1,000 subjects provided by 6 global collaborators. Nearly every sample came with metadata listing a de-identified subject ID, COVID-19 status, age in years and sex. HLA class I and class II types, where available, came from metadata supplied by the sample provider rather than from assay-based typing. Overall study results and their limits: Clinical and demographic metadata were provided uncurated, with the amount varying by source and participant.

From its cysteine to its phenylalanine, the CDR3 spans 13 amino acids. Only the CDR3 portion is preserved as DNA: 39 bases, with reading frame beginning at the first base. Trimmed from V: 11 bases; trimmed from J: 1 base; junction bases lacking a gene match: 4. From the germline V gene, CDR1 is ENHRY and CDR2 is SYGVKD. To note about this clone: The specificity of this receptor is unknown. Per-nucleotide qualities are absent, and no much larger clonotype sits a single base away.

TCRbeta CDR3 regions were amplified from genomic DNA by means of the immunoSEQ Assay, a bias-controlled multiplex PCR. Per the source publication's procedure: Nucleated cell counts per sample were estimated from amplification of reference gene primers within the assay. To quantify the absolute abundance of each unique TCRbeta CDR3 rearrangement, sequence reads were collapsed and filtered. Productive Simpson clonality was computed per sample as the square root of Simpson's diversity index over productive rearrangements. The table was pulled from immuneACCESS by TCRdb, which kept in-frame rearrangements only. Such tables lose some clones; where checked, under half of the loss comes from unresolved V genes, and the rest has no known cause. From that table come the V and J calls and clone size; the DNA was used to work out D and trimming. Across this sample there are 380,000 or so clones, with about 90% seen only once. Together, the top ten hold more than 1% of the sample.

Collaborating institutions collected whole blood in K2EDTA tubes following their own protocols. For TCRbeta analysis, collaborator samples were shipped as frozen whole blood, as isolated PBMCs, or as DNA extracted from either sample type. The receptor's source is a man aged 35 to 55 with acute or convalescent COVID-19. Sequenced material: peripheral blood. Recombination linked TRBV10-3 to TRBJ2-3; 9 middle bases align to TRBD1. The CDR3 in this case is CAVQGAGTDTQYF. The bases read TGTGCCGTACAGGGGGCTGGCACAGATACGCAGTATTTT.